This T cell receptor beta chain stems from a study of regulatory T cells in long-lasting Graves disease. Study outcomes and limitations: Favored gene segments in persistent disease were TRBV28, TRBJ1-2 and TRBJ2-5.

Time point in this sample: persistent/refractory GD, antithyroid drugs over 5 years with positive TRAb. From RNA extracted from PBMCs, the TCR library was made. The patients were enrolled through endocrinology in Xi'an, China. Building the TCR beta libraries relied on iRepertoire HTBI primers, and CDR3 regions underwent Arm-PCR. TCRdb reprocessed the multiplex PCR reads via MiXCR and lists one record per CDR3 protein. The sample lists 500,000 to 800,000 distinct CDR3 sequences; 30% were seen once. V was pared by 6 bases and J by 2 bases, with 12 bases of the junction left unmatched. CDR1 is SQVTM and CDR2 is ANQGSEA in the germline V gene. The CDR3 totals 15 residues. Worth noting for this clonotype: Its target is unknown.

The chain has TRBV29-1 and TRBJ2-7; 8 bases fit TRBD2. This clonotype was obtained from a female donor with Graves disease. Sequenced here: peripheral blood mononuclear cells (PBMCs), sampled when the disease was refractory, from a patient treated with antithyroid drugs. The CDR3: CSVAGETQRPYEQYF. The CDR3 bases are TGCAGCGTAGCGGGAGAAACCCAAAGGCCCTACGAGCAGTACTTC.